What follows is one T cell receptor beta chain and its context. Its specificity is unknown. The data originate from a study of T cell responses to AZD1222 COVID-19 vaccine. Overall study findings and caveats: Across spike, vaccine-associated CD4 TCRs were found, dominant at 160-218 and 743-854. The donor cohort was predominantly white British with a female majority, and clonal diversity may have been underestimated. Reportedly, nearly half of unique spike TCRs recognized epitopes outside B.1.351/B.1.1.7 mutations. Spike-specific TCR breadth and depth went up after people got two AZD1222 doses.

The CDR3 has 15 amino acids. Germline-derived CDR1 and CDR2 are MNHEY and SMNVEV (reference sequence). V gave up 7 bases and J gave up 4 bases; unmatched junction bases: 10. Clones were sequenced by immunoSEQ multiplex PCR, and TCRdb holds only the in-frame ones, with some missing. The sample records 18,000 or so clones, roughly 89% being singletons. The genes are TRBV27 and TRBJ2-7; 10 bases align to TRBD2. This TCR was recovered from an adult who received the AZD1222 COVID-19 vaccine. Sequencing was performed on peripheral blood, taken 28 days after the second AZD1222 dose. The DNA for the CDR3 is TGTGCCAGCACCCAAGCTAGCGGGAGTTGGTACGAGCAGTACTTC. Translating it yields CASTQASGSWYEQYF.